This T cell receptor (beta chain) stems from a study of shared clonotypes between healthy human individuals. Findings and limits, study-wide: Specimens sampled were limited to blood, with tissue repertoires likely differing. Shared clonotypes across all four donors exceeded non-shared ones in generation probability. Depth was large, yet rarefaction showed that sorted-subset sequencing was incomplete. Among the subsets, naive ones generally showed larger estimated richness than memory ones.

The CDR3 sequence is 17 residues long. Trimming removed 8 bases from V and 0 bases from J; junction bases left unmatched: 11. Germline CDR1 reads MNHEY; CDR2 reads SMNVEV (reference sequence). Libraries were prepared by immunoSEQ multiplex PCR; TCRdb keeps only in-frame clonotypes and omits some of them. The sample carries approximately 1,000,000 clones, 75% to 85% recorded once. With regard to this clone: Antigen: not known.

V usage is TRBV27 and J usage is TRBJ1-4, with TRBD1 identical over 8 bases. The sequence was collected from a man between 18 and 35 years old in good health. Some clones in this sample may be carry-over from other donors' samples. Sample: memory CD4+ T cells from PBMCs. The subset was: CD45RA-negative fraction. CDR3 sequence reads: CASGRSQGAATNEKLFF. In DNA form, the CDR3 reads TGTGCCAGCGGGCGCTCCCAGGGGGCGGCAACTAATGAAAAACTGTTTTTT.